The sample holds many counts of the clone carrying this TCR beta chain. The sample originates from a study of regulatory T cells in long-lasting Graves disease. The sample's time point: newly diagnosed GD, antithyroid drugs for less than 3 months. The TCR library was made from RNA that had been extracted from PBMCs in TRIzol. The CDR3 spans 15 residues. The V end lost 5 bases, the J end lost 1 base, and 12 bases lay between the germline ends. Germline assignment: CDR1 MNHNS and CDR2 SASEGT. HTBI primers from iRepertoire and Arm-PCR of CDR3 regions yielded the TCR beta libraries. TCRdb reprocessed the multiplex PCR reads with MiXCR, giving one entry per CDR3 protein. This repertoire shows around 240,000 distinct CDR3 sequences, about 18% found once; its top ten account for 12% to 15%. These data also featured in a second study, about T cells in Graves' hyperthyroidism and ophthalmopathy.

This specimen consisted of peripheral blood mononuclear cells (PBMCs), obtained at new diagnosis, from a patient treated with antithyroid drugs. This clonotype originated in a woman in her thirties with Graves disease. This chain connects TRBV6-1 to TRBJ1-3, with D hard to call. For the CDR3, the DNA is TGTGCCAGCAGTCGTTCGTTGGGGTCTGGAAACACCATATATTTT. This translates into CASSRSLGSGNTIYF.